The present T cell receptor (beta chain) was sequenced within a study of technical replicates of blood from a few donors. Trimming shortened V by 3 bases and J by 5 bases, and 6 bases separated the two germline ends. This CDR3 comprises 12 residues. Germline values: CDR1 SGHKS, CDR2 YYEKEE (reference sequence). Generated by immunoSEQ multiplex PCR, the TCRdb table keeps only in-frame clones and is missing some. This table has 95,000 or so clones, approximately 96% appearing once. The sequenced sample consisted of T cells isolated from PBMCs. The chain combines TRBV5-5 with TRBJ2-1; maybe TRBD2 (5 bases). The TCR sequence derives from a human donor in good health. CDR3 in DNA: TGTGCCAGCAGCTCTAGCCACAATGAGCAGTTCTTC. It specifies CASSSSHNEQFF.